This TCR beta chain was captured in a study of technical replicates of blood from several donors. Only in-frame clones appear in the TCRdb table, and some are missing; sequencing was by immunoSEQ multiplex PCR. The data show roughly 85,000 clones, with 94% seen just once and 0.2% to 0.3% held by the top ten. This CDR3 has 15 residues. Germline V CDR1 and CDR2: MNHEY, SVGAGI. V was shortened by 2 bases and J by 1 base, with 11 bases between the two germline ends. This chain joins TRBV6-5 and TRBJ1-1; D not resolved. This TCR derives from a human donor in good health. Sample: T cells isolated from PBMCs. The CDR3 DNA reads TGTGCCAGCAGTTACCTAACGGGAAGGAACACTGAAGCTTTCTTT. Encoded protein: CASSYLTGRNTEAFF.